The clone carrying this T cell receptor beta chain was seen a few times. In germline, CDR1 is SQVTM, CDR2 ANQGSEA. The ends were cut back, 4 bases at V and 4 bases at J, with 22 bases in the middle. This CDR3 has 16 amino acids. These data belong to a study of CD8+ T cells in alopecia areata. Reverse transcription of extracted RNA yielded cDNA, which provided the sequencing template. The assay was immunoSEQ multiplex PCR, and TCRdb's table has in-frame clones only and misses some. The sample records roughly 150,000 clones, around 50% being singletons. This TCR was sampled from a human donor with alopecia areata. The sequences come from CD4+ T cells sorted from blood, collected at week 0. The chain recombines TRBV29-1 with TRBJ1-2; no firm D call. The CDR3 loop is CSVVLTAREKGYGYTF. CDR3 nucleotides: TGCAGCGTTGTACTTACGGCGAGGGAAAAAGGCTATGGCTACACCTTC.